The source of this T cell receptor (beta chain) is a study of cytomegalovirus exposure and HLA in healthy donors. Study-wide findings and caveats: In a later analysis, CMV-associated beta chains were mostly HLA-associated, it appeared. The CMV antigen specificity of a few CMV-associated chains was confirmed through in vitro analysis. Presence/absence analyses rested on an assumption that sequencing depth was roughly uniform across donors. TCR beta sequences reportedly predicted the HLA-A and HLA-B alleles of most subjects accurately.

The germline gives CDR1 WSHSY, CDR2 SAAADI. V gave up 5 bases and J gave up 0 bases, with 14 bases separating them. The CDR3 runs 15 residues. A note on this clone: Its antigen is still unknown.

With 60 Vbeta and 13 Jbeta primers, the PCR was carried out. The assay was immunoSEQ multiplex PCR, and TCRdb's table has in-frame clones only and misses some. Here the sample spans about 190,000 clones, 79% being singletons. The sample comprised PBMCs. The V gene is TRBV10-2, the J gene TRBJ2-7, with D perhaps TRBD2 (5 bases). The TCR comes from a woman under 30 in good health and CMV-seronegative. CDR3: CASSPVEGLSYEQYF. CDR3 nucleotides: TGCGCCAGCAGTCCCGTAGAGGGTCTCTCCTACGAGCAGTACTTC.